The 18 T cell receptor beta chains below all came from one sample that was sequenced in a study of OX40 agonist ivuxolimab in advanced cancers. Clones were read by immunoSEQ multiplex PCR, and TCRdb kept only the in-frame ones, dropping some. The table shows about 77,000 clones, with around 85% occurring only once. The starting material was CD4+ or CD8+ T cells sorted from blood, obtained in a trial of the OX40 agonist ivuxolimab. All receptors come from an adult with an advanced solid tumor such as melanoma, head and neck, liver or kidney cancer.

This clone was recorded once. The chain combines TRBV5-1 with TRBJ2-7, with 12 bases aligning to TRBD1. The trim removed 2 bases at V and 4 bases at J, leaving 7 bases unmatched. The CDR3 covers 16 residues. Germline CDR1 reads SGHRS; CDR2 reads YFSETQ. CDR3 DNA: TGCGCCAGCAGCTTCACGGGACAGGGGGCACCTTACGAGCAGTACTTC. This translates into CASSFTGQGAPYEQYF.

V usage is TRBV11-1 and J usage is TRBJ1-2; D is unresolved. V dropped 3 bases and J dropped 6 bases, with 11 bases sitting between them. Germline CDR1 SGHAT, CDR2 FQDESV (reference sequence). This CDR3 is built from 13 residues. The CDR3 nucleotides read TGTGCCAGCAGCTTGCGAACTGCGGATGGCTACACCTTC. Residues: CASSLRTADGYTF.

V is TRBV6-5 and J is TRBJ2-2; 9 bases match TRBD1. Germline CDR1 is MNHEY and CDR2 is SVGAGI. The V gene end was trimmed by 6 bases and the J gene end by 4 bases; junction bases not matched to a gene: 6. The CDR3 length is 15 residues. Here the CDR3 reads CASRKRQGGTGELFF. The CDR3 coding sequence is TGTGCCAGCAGGAAAAGACAGGGGGGCACCGGGGAGCTGTTTTTT.

J is TRBJ2-6 and V is TRBV18; TRBD1 matches 9 bases. The CDR3 is 19 residues long. V shed 3 bases and J 0 bases; nucleotides not matched to a gene: 9. The V gene's germline CDR1 is KGHSH and CDR2 LQKENI. The CDR3 coding sequence is TGTGCCAGCTCACCTCTTCCGGGACAGGGAACCTCTGGGGCCAACGTCCTGACTTTC. Translated: CASSPLPGQGTSGANVLTF.

The V and J genes are TRBV7-8 and TRBJ1-5; D uncertain. Trimming cost V 2 bases and J 4 bases, with 21 bases left between them. The germline gives CDR1 SGHVS, CDR2 FQNEAQ. This CDR3 is 18 amino acids long. The CDR3 is CASSLFTGSVAQNQPQHF. As DNA, the CDR3 is TGTGCCAGCAGCTTATTCACGGGCTCAGTCGCACAAAATCAGCCCCAGCATTTT.

The gene calls are TRBV7-2 and TRBJ1-1; D remains unclear. The CDR3 loop spans 14 amino acids. CDR1 is SGHTA, CDR2 FQGNSA, per germline. The V end was cut by 2 bases, the J end by 10 bases, with 17 bases between. The CDR3 nucleotides read TGTGCCAGCAGCTTAAGGACTACGGACCAAGGAGCTTTCTTT. It codes for CASSLRTTDQGAFF.

The chain recombines TRBV7-3 with TRBJ1-1; D gene ambiguous. The CDR3 contains 12 residues. V gave up 0 bases and J gave up 5 bases, with 4 bases separating them. Per germline, CDR1 SGHTA and CDR2 FQGTGA. The CDR3 sequence: CASSLTGTEAFF. The CDR3 DNA reads TGTGCCAGCAGCTTAACGGGGACTGAAGCTTTCTTT.

This clone was found a few times. The CDR3 loop reads CAIVRGYNSPLHF. In DNA form, the CDR3 reads TGTGCCATCGTCAGGGGCTATAATTCACCCCTCCACTTT. The chain recombines TRBV5-8 with TRBJ1-6; weak D call: TRBD1 (6 bases). Germline CDR1 reads SGHTS; CDR2 reads YDEGEE. The CDR3 has 13 amino acids. V was clipped by 9 bases and J by 3 bases, with 10 bases between them.

This sequence joins TRBV19 and TRBJ1-5; 7 nucleotides agree with TRBD1. Germline V gene lookup returns CDR1 LNHDA and CDR2 SQIVND (reference sequence). The CDR3 loop spans 13 amino acids. Trimming removed 4 bases from V and 7 bases from J; junction bases left unmatched: 4. The CDR3 here is CASSKGAGQPQHF. DNA of the CDR3: TGTGCCAGTAGTAAGGGGGCTGGGCAGCCCCAGCATTTT.

The CDR3 protein is CASSSGLAGETQYF. CDR3 sequence (DNA): TGTGCCAGCAGCTCCGGGCTAGCGGGAGAGACCCAGTACTTC. The chain couples TRBV7-8 to TRBJ2-5; TRBD2 aligns across 8 bases. The CDR3 is 14 amino acids. Looked up from germline, CDR1 is SGHVS and CDR2 is FQNEAQ. J gave up 4 bases and V 4 bases, and 5 bases lay outside the gene matches.

The genes are TRBV5-5 and TRBJ1-5; 9 bases are shared with TRBD1. The CDR3 loop spans 16 amino acids. J was trimmed by 5 bases and V by 0 bases; bases with no gene match: 6. CDR1 is SGHKS, CDR2 YYEKEE, per germline (reference sequence). The CDR3, as DNA: TGTGCCAGCAGCTTGGGTGGGACAGGGCAAGATCAGCCCCAGCATTTT. Residues: CASSLGGTGQDQPQHF.

This chain's CDR3 is CASSFRRDYEQYF. Here the CDR3 DNA reads TGTGCCAGCAGCTTCCGGAGGGACTACGAGCAGTACTTC. The chain recombines TRBV5-4 with TRBJ2-7, with TRBD2 as a possible D gene (6 bases). Deletions cut 2 bases from V and 3 bases from J, with 9 bases between. The length of the CDR3 is 13 residues. The germline V gene encodes CDR1 SGHNT and CDR2 YYREEE (reference sequence).

The chain joins TRBV18 to TRBJ2-1, with TRBD2 as a possible D gene (6 bases). The V end was cut by 2 bases, the J end by 5 bases, with 10 bases between. There are 14 residues in the CDR3. Per germline, CDR1 KGHSH and CDR2 LQKENI. The CDR3 reads CASSPISGDNEQFF. CDR3 nucleotide sequence: TGTGCCAGCTCACCAATATCGGGGGACAATGAGCAGTTCTTC.

The chain combines TRBV12-5 with TRBJ2-1; the D call may be TRBD1 or TRBD2 (5 bases each). Germline values: CDR1 LGHNT, CDR2 FRNRAP. The CDR3 loop spans 14 amino acids. V was pared by 7 bases and J by 7 bases, with 17 bases between. The CDR3 here is CASALEGLRNEQFF. The DNA for the CDR3 is TGTGCTAGTGCCCTCGAGGGGCTGAGGAATGAGCAGTTCTTC. Full variable domain (missing parts from reference TRBV12-5 and TRBJ2-1): DARVTQTPRHKVTEMGQEVTMRCQPILGHNTVFWYRQTMMQGLELLAYFRNRAPLDDSGMPKDRFSAEMPDATLATLKIQPSEPRDSAVYFCASALEGLRNEQFFGPGTRLTVL.

The chain is built from TRBV6-1 and TRBJ1-2; 7 nucleotides line up with TRBD1. The junction had 6 bases not matched to a gene; V was cut back by 0 bases and J by 5 bases. Germline CDR1 MNHNS, CDR2 SASEGT. The CDR3 is made up of 15 amino acids. CDR3 residues: CASSEAPGQSYGYTF. In DNA, the CDR3 is TGTGCCAGCAGTGAAGCGCCGGGACAGTCTTATGGCTACACCTTC.

CDR3 nucleotides: TGTGCCATCAGTGAGTCGATGACAGGCACTGAAGCTTTCTTT. Encoded protein: CAISESMTGTEAFF. The chain joins TRBV10-3 to TRBJ1-1, with D perhaps matching TRBD1 (6 bases). V dropped 0 bases and J dropped 4 bases, with 9 bases sitting between them. Germline lookup yields CDR1 ENHRY and CDR2 SYGVKD. The CDR3 covers 14 residues.

The gene calls are TRBV29-1 and TRBJ2-7, with D perhaps TRBD2 (6 bases). V was pared by 6 bases and J by 5 bases, with 23 bases between. The CDR3 length is 15 residues. Per the germline V gene, CDR1 is SQVTM and CDR2 is ANQGSEA. The CDR3: CSVVTGSGGPNEQYF. The CDR3 DNA is TGCAGCGTCGTTACGGGGTCCGGAGGGCCGAACGAGCAGTACTTC.

This chain links TRBV6-1 with TRBJ2-1, with a possible D match to TRBD2 (6 bases). Per germline, CDR1 MNHNS and CDR2 SASEGT. Deletions cut 7 bases from V and 5 bases from J, with 15 bases between. The CDR3 loop spans 14 amino acids. CDR3 nucleotides: TGTGCCAGCACCAGGGCTAGCGCCAACAATGAGCAGTTCTTC. It codes for CASTRASANNEQFF.